The 5 T cell receptor beta chains below come from one sample, sequenced in a study. TCRdb reanalysed the RT-PCR reads using MiXCR and keeps one entry per CDR3 protein. The sample contains about 680,000 distinct CDR3 sequences, 14% of which appear only once. Specimen: memory CD4+ T cells from blood. All receptors derive from a female donor in good health, serving as a healthy control.

This chain uses TRBV7-2 with TRBJ1-3; TRBD1 might be the D (6 bases). Trimming stripped 8 bases from V and 4 bases from J, with 12 bases between. The germline V gene encodes CDR1 SGHTA and CDR2 FQGNSA. This CDR3 spans 13 amino acids. The CDR3 reads CASGRTAGNTIYF. DNA for the CDR3: TGTGCCAGCGGACGGACAGCAGGAAACACCATATATTTT.

In its sample, this clonotype was seen a few times. This chain connects TRBV15 to TRBJ1-4, with TRBD1 matching 7 bases. V lost 0 bases to trimming and J lost 8 bases; unmatched junction nucleotides: 6. There are 15 residues in the CDR3. In germline, CDR1 is LNHNV, CDR2 YYDKDF (reference sequence). For the CDR3, the DNA is TGTGCCACCAGCAGAGATCTCGACAGGGTAGAAAAACTGTTTTTT. It translates to CATSRDLDRVEKLFF.

This clonotype was counted only a few times. This chain joins TRBV5-1 and TRBJ2-1; 8 bases align to TRBD2. The CDR3 has 14 amino acids. The V and J ends lost 4 bases and 6 bases, in that order; junction bases with no gene match: 6. In germline, CDR1 is SGHRS, CDR2 YFSETQ. The CDR3 nucleotides read TGCGCCAGCAGCGAGGGACTAGTTGGCAATGAGCAGTTCTTC. Translated: CASSEGLVGNEQFF.

There are many counts of this clonotype. This chain joins TRBV18 and TRBJ2-7, with a possible D match to TRBD2 (5 bases). V was pared by 3 bases and J by 5 bases, with 11 bases between. The CDR3 runs 13 residues. The germline V gene encodes CDR1 KGHSH and CDR2 LQKENI. The CDR3 here is CASSPERLHEQYF. CDR3 DNA sequence: TGTGCCAGCTCACCGGAGCGGCTCCACGAGCAGTACTTC. The whole variable domain, remainder taken from reference TRBV18 and TRBJ2-7, is NAGVMQNPRHLVRRRGQEARLRCSPMKGHSHVYWYRQLPEEGLKFMVYLQKENIIDESGMPKERFSAEFPKEGPSILRIQQVVRGDSAAYFCASSPERLHEQYFGPGTRLTVT.

This clonotype has ten or more counts. The chain is built from TRBV29-1 and TRBJ2-1; no clear D. V dropped 4 bases and J dropped 1 base, with 2 bases sitting between them. In germline, CDR1 is SQVTM, CDR2 ANQGSEA. The CDR3 spans 11 residues. In DNA form, the CDR3 reads TGCAGCGTTGTTTCCTACAATGAGCAGTTCTTC. Translation: CSVVSYNEQFF.